One sample yielded the 11 T cell receptor beta chains listed below, sequenced in a study of blood T cell repertoires in COVID-19. Sequencing used immunoSEQ multiplex PCR; TCRdb keeps in-frame clones, though not all of them. The repertoire consists of tens of thousands of clones, with nearly 80% occurring once and the leading ten covering roughly 6%. Sequencing used peripheral blood. These receptors came from a man aged 65 to 85 with COVID-19, enrolled during active disease.

V and J are TRBV28 and TRBJ1-5, with D perhaps matching TRBD1 (6 bases). The CDR3 spans 15 residues. The V gene's germline CDR1 is MDHEN and CDR2 SYDVKM. Trimming cost V 3 bases and J 4 bases, with 13 bases left between them. The CDR3, as DNA: TGTGCCAGCAGTTTCCTACAGGGAAGGAATCAGCCCCAGCATTTT. The encoded protein is CASSFLQGRNQPQHF.

The chain is built from TRBV24-1 and TRBJ2-3; 7 bases align to TRBD2. The V and J ends lost 3 bases and 1 base, in that order; junction bases with no gene match: 6. The CDR3 spans 16 residues. Germline CDR1 reads KGHDR; CDR2 reads SFDVKD. The CDR3 DNA sequence: TGTGCCACCAGTGATAGTCAGGGAGGGGGCACAGATACGCAGTATTTT. It is translated as CATSDSQGGGTDTQYF.

The gene calls are TRBV10-3 and TRBJ1-1; no clear D. This CDR3 spans 13 amino acids. CDR1 is ENHRY and CDR2 is SYGVKD in the germline V gene. V was cut by 6 bases and J by 2 bases, with 10 bases left in between. CDR3 sequence reads: CAIRVSGNTEAFF. CDR3 DNA sequence: TGTGCCATCAGGGTCTCGGGTAACACTGAAGCTTTCTTT.

The chain has TRBV6-5 and TRBJ2-1; 8 bases are a match to TRBD2. V gave up 0 bases and J gave up 7 bases; unmatched junction bases: 5. This CDR3 contains 15 residues. The V gene's germline CDR1 is MNHEY and CDR2 SVGAGI. CDR3 nucleotide sequence: TGTGCCAGCAGTTACTCCCGAGCGGGGGATAATGAGCAGTTCTTC. This translates into CASSYSRAGDNEQFF.

This clone came up many times. The chain combines TRBV27 with TRBJ2-7; no clear D gene. This CDR3 contains 14 residues. V lost 1 base to trimming and J lost 0 bases, with 7 bases between them. The germline V gene encodes CDR1 MNHEY and CDR2 SMNVEV (reference sequence). CDR3 nucleotide sequence: TGTGCCAGCAGTTTATTCCGGTTCTCCTACGAGCAGTACTTC. This codes for CASSLFRFSYEQYF.

This clone occurred once. The chain joins TRBV11-2 to TRBJ1-3; TRBD1 is a possible D gene (6 bases). V was pared by 3 bases and J by 1 base, with 7 bases between. Looked up from germline, CDR1 is SGHAT and CDR2 is FQNNGV. This CDR3 has 14 residues. The CDR3 protein is CASSFTGSGNTIYF. The CDR3 nucleotides read TGTGCCAGCAGCTTTACAGGGTCTGGAAACACCATATATTTT.

The chain combines TRBV6-6 with TRBJ1-3; TRBD1 aligns across 9 bases. The CDR3 consists of 17 residues. CDR1 and CDR2 from the germline V gene are MNHNY and SVGAGI (reference sequence). Trimming at V came to 6 bases and at J to 1 base, leaving 10 bases not matched to a gene. The CDR3 spells CASRRQGGIFSGNTIYF. The CDR3 region has the DNA TGTGCCAGCAGGCGACAGGGGGGAATCTTTTCTGGAAACACCATATATTTT.

The V call is TRBV11-2, the J call TRBJ2-3; D might be TRBD2 (5 bases). The CDR3 spans 15 residues. V was shortened by 1 base and J by 2 bases, with 10 bases between the two germline ends. Germline assignment: CDR1 SGHAT and CDR2 FQNNGV. CDR3: CASSLGGFSTDTQYF. The DNA of the CDR3 is TGTGCCAGCAGCTTAGGCGGGTTTTCCACAGATACGCAGTATTTT.

A single count supports this clone. A much larger clonotype is one base distant, so this may be a read error. The chain combines TRBV5-4 with TRBJ1-1; TRBD1 might be the D (6 bases). V lost 3 bases to trimming and J lost 1 base, with 7 bases between them. Germline V gives CDR1 SGHNT, CDR2 YYREEE (reference sequence). The CDR3 length is 13 residues. DNA of the CDR3: TGTGCCAGCAGCTCGGGACAGAACACTGAAGCTTTCTTT. Amino acid sequence: CASSSGQNTEAFF.

CDR3 sequence: CATSDATGLYNEQFF. The CDR3 region has the DNA TGTGCCACCAGTGATGCGACAGGTCTCTACAATGAGCAGTTCTTC. The rearrangement joins TRBV24-1 to TRBJ2-1; D perhaps matches TRBD1 (6 bases). Germline lookup yields CDR1 KGHDR and CDR2 SFDVKD. V was pared by 3 bases and J by 3 bases, with 11 bases between. The CDR3 runs to 15 residues.

J is TRBJ2-1 and V is TRBV5-1; 12 bases map to TRBD2. V shed 3 bases and J 4 bases; nucleotides not matched to a gene: 2. This CDR3 spans 15 amino acids. Germline CDR1 SGHRS, CDR2 YFSETQ. CDR3 DNA sequence: TGCGCCAGCAGCTCGCTAGCGGGAGGGTACAATGAGCAGTTCTTC. Translated, it gives CASSSLAGGYNEQFF.